Listed below are T cell receptor beta chains from one sample, sequenced in a study of blood T cell repertoires in COVID-19. Profiling relied on immunoSEQ multiplex PCR, and the TCRdb table lists in-frame clones only, not all of them. The sample consists of about 85,000 clones, 90% of them appearing once. The material sequenced was peripheral blood. The receptors come from an elderly woman with active or convalescent COVID-19. Each CDR3 is given with its conserved first and last residue. D genes are given only for firm matches. Size is stated for part of the rows, as once, few or many counts, or as a class when the clone is expanded.

j_call v_call clone_size d_call cdr3_aa cdr3_nt
TRBJ2-3 TRBV29-1 once NA CSVDLTDTQYF TGCAGCGTTGACCTGACAGATACGCAGTATTTT
TRBJ2-5 TRBV18 once NA CASSHSGVKAGETQYF TGTGCCAGCTCACACTCCGGGGTGAAAGCTGGAGAGACCCAGTACTTC
TRBJ1-6 TRBV15 NA NA CATSRRATGSPLHF TGTGCCACCAGCAGACGGGCGACAGGCTCACCCCTCCACTTT
TRBJ1-1 TRBV28 NA TRBD1 CASSTNRGQAFF TGTGCCAGCAGCACGAACAGGGGGCAAGCTTTCTTT
TRBJ2-5 TRBV9 NA TRBD2 CASSVASSGSQETQYF TGTGCCAGCAGCGTAGCGTCTAGCGGGAGCCAAGAGACCCAGTACTTC
TRBJ2-3 TRBV12-3/TRBV12-4 once TRBD1 CASRGTATDTQYF TGTGCCAGCAGGGGGACAGCCACAGATACGCAGTATTTT
TRBJ1-2 TRBV19 NA TRBD1 CASSPDRGSGYTF TGTGCCAGTAGCCCGGACAGGGGGAGCGGCTACACCTTC
TRBJ2-2 TRBV19 NA NA CASSWEAGLTGELFF TGTGCCAGTAGTTGGGAGGCGGGTTTGACCGGGGAGCTGTTTTTT
TRBJ1-1 TRBV7-9 NA TRBD1 CASSLAGQPEAFF TGTGCCAGCAGCTTAGCGGGACAGCCTGAAGCTTTCTTT
TRBJ2-3 TRBV7-2 NA NA CASSSGIFSTDTQYF TGTGCCAGCAGTTCGGGGATTTTCAGCACAGATACGCAGTATTTT
TRBJ2-3 TRBV5-1 NA NA CASSLLARGTDTQYF TGCGCCAGCAGCCTACTAGCCCGAGGCACAGATACGCAGTATTTT
TRBJ1-2 TRBV7-9 NA TRBD1 CASSLGTGGTYGYTF TGTGCCAGCAGCTTAGGGACAGGGGGTACCTATGGCTACACCTTC
TRBJ1-1 TRBV10-3 NA TRBD1 CAISESPGQGLGTEAFF TGTGCCATCAGTGAGTCACCGGGACAGGGGCTCGGCACTGAAGCTTTCTTT
TRBJ2-5 TRBV29-1 once TRBD1 CSVPGQGRGETQYF TGCAGCGTTCCTGGACAGGGAAGGGGAGAGACCCAGTACTTC
TRBJ2-2 TRBV27 few NA CASSPLNTGELFF TGTGCCAGCAGCCCTTTAAACACCGGGGAGCTGTTTTTT
TRBJ2-3 TRBV7-9 NA TRBD2 CASSRTSDTDTQYF TGTGCCAGCAGCCGGACTAGCGACACAGATACGCAGTATTTT
TRBJ2-2 TRBV28 NA TRBD1 CASSIGQGYTGELFF TGTGCCAGCAGTATCGGACAGGGATACACCGGGGAGCTGTTTTTT
TRBJ1-2 TRBV5-1 NA TRBD1 CASNPQGARDGYTF TGCGCCAGCAATCCTCAGGGGGCAAGGGATGGCTACACCTTC
TRBJ1-5 TRBV21-1 NA NA CASSPPRAVRGGSSNQPQHF TGTGCCAGCAGCCCCCCCCGGGCGGTCAGGGGCGGGTCGAGCAATCAGCCCCAGCATTTT
TRBJ2-2 TRBV3-1/TRBV3-2 NA TRBD1 CASSRDRVAGELFF TGTGCCAGCAGCAGGGACAGGGTAGCCGGGGAGCTGTTTTTT